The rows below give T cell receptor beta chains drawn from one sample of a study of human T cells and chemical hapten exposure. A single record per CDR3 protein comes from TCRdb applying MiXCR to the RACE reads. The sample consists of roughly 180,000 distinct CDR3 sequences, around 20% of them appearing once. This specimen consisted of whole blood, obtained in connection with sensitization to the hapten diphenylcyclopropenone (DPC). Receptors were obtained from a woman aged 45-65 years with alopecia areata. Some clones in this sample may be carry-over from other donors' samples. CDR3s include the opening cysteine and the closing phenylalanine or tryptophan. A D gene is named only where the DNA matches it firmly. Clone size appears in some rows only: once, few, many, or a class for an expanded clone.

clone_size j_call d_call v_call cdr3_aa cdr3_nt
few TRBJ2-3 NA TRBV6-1 CASSESSSLGGGTQYF TGTGCCAGCAGTGAAAGTTCCAGTCTCGGGGGTGGTACGCAGTATTTT
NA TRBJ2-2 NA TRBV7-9 CASTTGDGELFF TGTGCCAGCACTACTGGTGACGGGGAGCTGTTTTTT
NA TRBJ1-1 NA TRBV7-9 CASSSQNRDEAFF TGTGCCAGCAGCTCCCAAAACAGGGATGAAGCTTTCTTT
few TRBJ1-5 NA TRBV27 CASSSQGQLNQPQHF TGTGCCAGCAGTAGTCAGGGACAACTCAATCAGCCCCAGCATTTT
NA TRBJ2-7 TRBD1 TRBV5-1 CASSSGTGTYEQYF TGCGCCAGCAGCTCCGGGACAGGGACCTACGAGCAGTACTTC
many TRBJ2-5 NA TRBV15 CATSNLGETQYF TGTGCCACCAGCAATCTCGGGGAGACCCAGTACTTC
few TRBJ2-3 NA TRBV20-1 CSAREPTRGTDTQYF TGCAGTGCTAGAGAACCCACTAGGGGCACAGATACGCAGTATTTT
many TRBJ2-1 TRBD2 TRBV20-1 CSASGGRAGNEQFF TGCAGTGCTAGCGGCGGGAGGGCCGGTAATGAGCAGTTCTTC
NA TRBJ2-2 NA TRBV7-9 CASSLRDGTGELFF TGTGCCAGCAGCCTCAGGGACGGTACCGGGGAGCTGTTTTTT
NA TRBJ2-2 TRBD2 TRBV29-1 CSVEWSGVGSGELFF TGCAGCGTTGAATGGAGCGGGGTTGGGTCCGGGGAGCTGTTTTTT